These 9 T cell receptor beta chains were all obtained from the same sample, sequenced in a study of metastatic and nonmetastatic thyroid tumors. TCRdb recomputed clones from the PCR reads via MiXCR. The data show around 5,000 clones, with under 30% seen just once and around 10% held by the top ten. Thyroid surgery had not been preceded by any treatment in any patient. Sequenced material: adjacent normal tissue. These receptors came from a male donor with papillary thyroid cancer or a benign thyroid nodule (not recorded which). Some clones in this sample may be carry-over from other donors' samples.

This chain joins TRBV28 and TRBJ2-5; D perhaps matches TRBD1 (7 bases). The length of the CDR3 is 14 residues. Trimming left V 6 bases short and J 5 bases short, with 16 bases between. Germline CDR1 MDHEN, CDR2 SYDVKM. The CDR3 nucleotides read TGTGCCAGCAGCCCTAGGAGGGGGCCGGAGACCCAGTACTTC. Its translation is CASSPRRGPETQYF.

The chain has TRBV20-1 and TRBJ2-5; D possibly corresponds to TRBD2 (7 bases). The CDR3 totals 14 residues. V lost 4 bases and J lost 1, with 13 bases in between. The germline V gene has CDR1 DFQATT and CDR2 SNEGSKA (reference sequence). The CDR3 coding sequence is TGCAGTGCTAATGGGGGCGGGGGCCAAGAGACCCAGTACTTC. Protein: CSANGGGGQETQYF.

CDR3 region: CASSPNSGRVVVDTQYF. CDR3 in DNA: TGCGCCAGCAGCCCAAATAGCGGGAGGGTGGTTGTGGATACGCAGTATTTT. V and J are TRBV5-1 and TRBJ2-3, with 11 bases identical to TRBD2. CDR3 length equals 17 residues. With V trimmed by 4 bases and J by 6 bases, 13 bases remained unmatched. Germline CDR1 SGHRS, CDR2 YFSETQ.

The sample holds a few counts of this clone. The chain's CDR3 is CASSAGDLGGEQYF. CDR3 nucleotides: TGTGCCAGCAGCGCAGGCGACCTCGGTGGCGAGCAGTACTTC. The chain employs TRBV9 and TRBJ2-7; D is ambiguous. V lost 3 bases to trimming and J lost 6 bases, with 16 bases between them. Germline V gives CDR1 SGDLS, CDR2 YYNGEE. The CDR3 extends over 14 amino acids.

This clone was seen ten or more times. CDR3 residues: CAISESNFGTSLGETQYF. CDR3 sequence (DNA): TGTGCCATCAGTGAGTCGAATTTCGGGACCTCACTGGGAGAGACCCAGTACTTC. V gene TRBV10-3 combines with J gene TRBJ2-5; D is tentatively TRBD1 or TRBD2 (5 bases each). Trimming took off 0 bases at V and 4 bases at J, with 21 bases between the two ends. The CDR3 is 18 residues long. The V gene's germline CDR1 is ENHRY and CDR2 SYGVKD.

The rearrangement uses TRBV7-2 and TRBJ1-2; 9 bases are shared with TRBD1. The CDR3 has 15 residues. Germline V gene lookup returns CDR1 SGHTA and CDR2 FQGNSA. Germline trimming cut 0 bases from V and 4 bases from J; bases unmatched to any gene: 3. The CDR3 region is CASSLAGGQGYGYTF. The CDR3 region has the DNA TGTGCCAGCAGCTTAGCGGGGGGACAGGGCTATGGCTACACCTTC.

This clone qualifies as medium-sized. The chain links TRBV2 to TRBJ2-2, with 12 bases identical to TRBD1. The V segment lost 6 bases and the J segment 4 bases; nucleotides outside the gene matches: 6. The germline CDR1 and CDR2 sequences are SNHLY and FYNNEI. CDR3 length: 16 amino acids. The CDR3 nucleotides read TGTGCCAGCAGGAGGGACAGGGGGCCGGGCACCGGGGAGCTGTTTTTT. This translates into CASRRDRGPGTGELFF. The full variable domain, completed using reference TRBV2 and TRBJ2-2, is EPEVTQTPSHQVTQMGQEVILRCVPISNHLYFYWYRQILGQKVEFLVSFYNNEISEKSEIFDDQFSVERPDGSNFTLKIRSTKLEDSAMYFCASRRDRGPGTGELFFGEGSRLTVL.

This clone was found a few times. A read error is possible here, since a much larger clone lies one base away. Distinct nucleotide sequences in the sample also encode this CDR3. The chain couples TRBV6-2 or TRBV6-3 to TRBJ1-2; 7 bases match TRBD1. The J segment lost 3 bases and the V segment lost 9 bases, leaving 7 bases of the junction unmatched. The germline CDR1 and CDR2 sequences are MNHEY and SVGEGT. CDR3 length: 13 amino acids. As DNA, the CDR3 is TGTGCCAGTACGGACAGGAGGGACTATGGCTACACCTTC. It is translated as CASTDRRDYGYTF.

This clone was detected a few times. The chain is built from TRBV5-1 and TRBJ2-5, with D maybe TRBD1 (5 bases). CDR1 SGHRS and CDR2 YFSETQ come from the germline V gene. Trimming stripped 4 bases from V and 1 base from J, with 11 bases between. This CDR3 spans 14 amino acids. The CDR3 DNA sequence: TGCGCCAGCAGCCTGCCACAGGCCCAAGAGACCCAGTACTTC. Translated, it gives CASSLPQAQETQYF.